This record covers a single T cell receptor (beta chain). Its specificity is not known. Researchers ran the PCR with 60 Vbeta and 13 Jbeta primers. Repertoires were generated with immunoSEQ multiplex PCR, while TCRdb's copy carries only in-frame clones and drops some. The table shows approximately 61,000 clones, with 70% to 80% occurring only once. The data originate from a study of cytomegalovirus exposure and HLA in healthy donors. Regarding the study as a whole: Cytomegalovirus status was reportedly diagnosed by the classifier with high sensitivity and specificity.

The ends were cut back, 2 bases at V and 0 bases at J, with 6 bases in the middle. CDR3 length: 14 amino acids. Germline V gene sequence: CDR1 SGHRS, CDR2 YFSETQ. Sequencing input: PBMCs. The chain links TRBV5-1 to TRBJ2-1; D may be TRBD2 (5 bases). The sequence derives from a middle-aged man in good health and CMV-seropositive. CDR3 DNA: TGCGCCAGCAGCTTAGGAGGCTCCTACAATGAGCAGTTCTTC. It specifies CASSLGGSYNEQFF.